This T cell receptor (beta chain) came from a study of T cells in localized non-small cell lung cancer (dated by TCRdb to about 2020). Regarding the research as a whole: The study examined T cell repertoires in roughly 240 patients with early-stage NSCLC and compared tumors with uninvolved tumor-adjacent lungs. The cohort was made up of 236 treatment-naive NSCLC patients whose localized lung tumors had been resected. A mean age of around 66 years was recorded for the NSCLC patients, of whom some 130 were male and more than 95 were female.

There are 17 amino acids in the CDR3, from cysteine to phenylalanine inclusive. Just the 51-base CDR3 DNA is kept, in frame starting at base 1. According to the germline V gene, CDR1 reads SGDLS and CDR2 reads YYNGEE. V and J are trimmed by 5 bases and 5 bases, and the gene matches miss 12 bases of the junction. What the work shows at the level of the full study, not this receptor alone: Because the study design was exploratory, TCR variables were selected using unadjusted p-values without false-discovery rate correction. Uninvolved tumor-adjacent lung showed the highest T cell clonality, higher than tumor, which suggests more focused antigenic responses in the uninvolved tumor-adjacent lung. A median of around 50 of the top 100 tumor clones turned up in the paired uninvolved adjacent lung, and roughly 28 of those clones also ranked among the top 100 of that same adjacent lung. Longer overall survival was associated with higher blood T cell density, whereas shorter survival was associated with higher adjacent-lung clonality. Because multi-region tumor sequencing was not performed, intratumor heterogeneity could not be ruled out.

The immunoSEQ Assay was used to sequence TCR beta CDR3 regions from DNA. Per the authors' processing: T cell density was computed as TCR beta template counts normalized to usable DNA estimated by amplifying housekeeping genes. The preseqR package was used to estimate richness by extrapolating to 400,000 templates for PBMC samples and to 120,000 templates for tissue samples. Clonality was defined as one minus Pielou's evenness. Tissue-enriched TCRs were identified through differential abundance testing performed on productive amino-acid clonotypes, with a minimum total count of 5 and an alpha of 0.1. The Jaccard Index and the Morisita Overlap Index were used to quantify repertoire overlap between compartments. GLIPH grouped TCR beta CDR3s together with public tetramer-defined viral CDR3s, and a viral motif had to include at least three viral sequences and show V-gene enrichment. The source is immuneACCESS, and TCRdb retained only in-frame sequences with V and J called. Part of the clones is not carried over; for the studies checked, unresolved V genes explain less than half of this, and the remainder is unexplained. V and J calls and clone size follow that table, whereas D and trimming were derived from the DNA. The sample table holds over a thousand clones, of which about 24% were seen once. The top ten clonotypes cover more than 20% of the sample.

Only a few counts were recorded for this clone. The clone's antigen remains unknown. Base qualities are not recorded, but no much larger clone differs from it by a single base. Two independent pathologists confirmed that the uninvolved adjacent lung, which was taken at least 2 cm from the tumor margin, was free of atypia. At diagnosis, tumor, uninvolved tumor-adjacent lung and peripheral blood were collected and then preserved as a mix of FFPE and fresh-frozen material. This TCR derives from a man aged 40 to 75 with stage III squamous cell lung carcinoma. The input for sequencing was normal lung tissue next to the tumor, taken before any cancer treatment. The chain is assembled from TRBV9 and TRBJ2-1, and 11 bases in between align with TRBD2. The CDR3 reads CASSDKSGTSGNNEQFF. The sequenced DNA is TGTGCCAGCAGTGATAAGTCCGGGACTAGCGGAAACAATGAGCAGTTCTTC. With all but the CDR3 taken from the reference TRBV9 and TRBJ2-1 genes, the full variable domain is: DSGVTQTPKHLITATGQRVTLRCSPRSGDLSVYWYQQSLDQGLQFLIQYYNGEERAKGNILERFSAQQFPDLHSELNLSSLELGDSALYFCASSDKSGTSGNNEQFFGPGTRLTVL.